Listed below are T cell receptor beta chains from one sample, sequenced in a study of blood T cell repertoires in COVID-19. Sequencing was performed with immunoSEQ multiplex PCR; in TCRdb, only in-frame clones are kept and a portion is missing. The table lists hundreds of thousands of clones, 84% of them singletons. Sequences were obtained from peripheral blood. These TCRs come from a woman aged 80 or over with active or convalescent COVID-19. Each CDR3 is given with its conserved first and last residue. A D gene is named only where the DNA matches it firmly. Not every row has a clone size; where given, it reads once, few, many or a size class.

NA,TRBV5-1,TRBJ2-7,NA,TGCGCCAGTACGCAGGGGATAACCCTCGGCGAGCAGTACTTC,CASTQGITLGEQYF
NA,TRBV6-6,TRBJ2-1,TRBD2,TGTGCCAGCAGGGGGGGGACTAGCGGGAGAAATGAGCAGTTCTTC,CASRGGTSGRNEQFF
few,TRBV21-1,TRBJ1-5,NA,TGTGCCAGCAGCAAAGCAGAGGATTTGCATAGCAATCAGCCCCAGCATTTT,CASSKAEDLHSNQPQHF
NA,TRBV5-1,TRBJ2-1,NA,TGCGCCAGCACCTTAGGGGGGGGAGAGAGCGATGAGCAGTTCTTC,CASTLGGGESDEQFF
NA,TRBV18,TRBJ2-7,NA,TGTGCCAGCTCAACCTACAGGGCGTCGGGCAACGAGCAGTACTTC,CASSTYRASGNEQYF
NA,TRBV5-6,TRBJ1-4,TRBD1,TGTGCCAGCAGCCGGAGGTGGGACAGGGCGTTTCGGGCTAATGAAAAACTGTTTTTT,CASSRRWDRAFRANEKLFF
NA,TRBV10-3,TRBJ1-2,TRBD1,TGTGCCATCAGTGGGACAGGCCCCTATGGCTACACCTTC,CAISGTGPYGYTF
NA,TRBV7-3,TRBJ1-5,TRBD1,TGTGCCAGCAGCTTAAATGGACAGGGCGGTCAGCCCCAGCATTTT,CASSLNGQGGQPQHF
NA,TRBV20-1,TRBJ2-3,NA,TGCAGTGCCACGGGATGGGATACGCAGTATTTT,CSATGWDTQYF
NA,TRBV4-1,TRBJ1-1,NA,TGCGCCAGCAGCCAAGAACCACAGAACACTGAAGCTTTCTTT,CASSQEPQNTEAFF
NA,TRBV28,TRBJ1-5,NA,TGTGCCACACTGCCACGCCGAGACAGGACCATCAACATCATTCAGCCCCAGCATTTT,CATLPRRDRTINIIQPQHF
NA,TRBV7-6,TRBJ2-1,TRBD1,TGTGCCAGCAGCTCCACAGGGGGATCCTACAATGAGCAGTTCTTC,CASSSTGGSYNEQFF
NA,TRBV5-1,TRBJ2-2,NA,TGCGCCAGCCAACCTCTAGCGCGCACCGGGGAGCTGTTTTTT,CASQPLARTGELFF
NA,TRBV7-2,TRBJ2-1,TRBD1,TGTGCCAGCAGCTGGGGACAGGGCCCTTTCAATGAGCAGTTCTTC,CASSWGQGPFNEQFF
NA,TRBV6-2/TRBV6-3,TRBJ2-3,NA,TGTGCCAGCAGTTACGGACAGAGAATTCGCGCAGATACGCAGTATTTT,CASSYGQRIRADTQYF
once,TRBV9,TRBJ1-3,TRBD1,TGTGCCAGCAGCGTCGGGACAGGGCGGTCTGGAAACACCATATATTTT,CASSVGTGRSGNTIYF
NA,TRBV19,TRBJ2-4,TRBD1,TGTGCCAGTAGTATCCTGGGACAGGGGACTACTGGATTAGCCAAAAACATTCAGTACTTC,CASSILGQGTTGLAKNIQYF
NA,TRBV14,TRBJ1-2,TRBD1,TGTGCCAGCAGCCAAAGGAGGGGACCGGACAGGGGACAGGGCTACACCTTC,CASSQRRGPDRGQGYTF
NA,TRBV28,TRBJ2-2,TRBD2,TGTGCCAGCAGTGTAACGGGACTAGCAGTGAACACCGGGGAGCTGTTTTTT,CASSVTGLAVNTGELFF
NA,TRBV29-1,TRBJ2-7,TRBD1,TGCAGCGTTGAAGATCAGGACAGGGGGCTATACGAGCAGTACTTC,CSVEDQDRGLYEQYF
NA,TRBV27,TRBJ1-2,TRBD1,TGTGCCAGCAGTTTCCAGGGACAGGGGGATGGCTACACCTTC,CASSFQGQGDGYTF
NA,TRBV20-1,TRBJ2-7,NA,TGCAGTGCTAGTGAGGGACTCACACCGTGGGAGCAGTACTTC,CSASEGLTPWEQYF
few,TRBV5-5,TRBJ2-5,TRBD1,TGTGCCAGCAGCCAACAGGGGGCGGGAGAGACCCAGTACTTC,CASSQQGAGETQYF
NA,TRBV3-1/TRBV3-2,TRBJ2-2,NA,TGTGCCAGCAGCCAAACTAGCTCGGGCACCGGGGAGCTGTTTTTT,CASSQTSSGTGELFF
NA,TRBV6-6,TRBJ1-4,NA,TGTGCCAGCAGTTACTCGAGGACAGACCGACTTGAAAAACTGTTTTTT,CASSYSRTDRLEKLFF
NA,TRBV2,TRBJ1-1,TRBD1,TGTGCCAGCAGTGAAAGGGGGCAAGGTACTGAAGCTTTCTTT,CASSERGQGTEAFF
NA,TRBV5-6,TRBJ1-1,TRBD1,TGTGCCAGCAGCTTAACAGGGGGCCTGAACACTGAAGCTTTCTTT,CASSLTGGLNTEAFF
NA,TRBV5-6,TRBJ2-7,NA,TGTGCCAGCAGCTCCCTAAGAGAATCCTACGAGCAGTACTTC,CASSSLRESYEQYF
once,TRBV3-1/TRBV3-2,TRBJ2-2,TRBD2,TGTGCCAGCAGCCAAAGGGGAGGGACCGGGGAGCTGTTTTTT,CASSQRGGTGELFF
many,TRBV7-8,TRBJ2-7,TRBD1,TGTGCCAGCAGCCCCCGGGACAGAGCCTACGAGCAGTACTTC,CASSPRDRAYEQYF
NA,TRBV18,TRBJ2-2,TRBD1,TGTGCCAGCTCACCAGCCCCCGGGACAGGGCCCGGGGAGCTGTTTTTT,CASSPAPGTGPGELFF
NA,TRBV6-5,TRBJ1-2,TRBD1,TGTGCCAGCAGTTACTCTCCAGGGGGCTATGGCTACACCTTC,CASSYSPGGYGYTF
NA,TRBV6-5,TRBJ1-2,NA,TGTGCCAGCAGTTATTCTAACCCCCCCTATGGCTACACCTTC,CASSYSNPPYGYTF